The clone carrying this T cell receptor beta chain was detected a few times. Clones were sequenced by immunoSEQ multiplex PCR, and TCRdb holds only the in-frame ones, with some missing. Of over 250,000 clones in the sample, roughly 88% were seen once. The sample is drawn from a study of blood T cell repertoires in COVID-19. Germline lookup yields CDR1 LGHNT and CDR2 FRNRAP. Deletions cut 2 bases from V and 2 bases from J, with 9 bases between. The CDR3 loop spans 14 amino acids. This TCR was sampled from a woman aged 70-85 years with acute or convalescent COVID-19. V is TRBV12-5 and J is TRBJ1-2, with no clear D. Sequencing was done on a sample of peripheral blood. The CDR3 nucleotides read TGTGCTAGTGGTTTGTCGACAACGAACTATGGCTACACCTTC. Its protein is CASGLSTTNYGYTF.